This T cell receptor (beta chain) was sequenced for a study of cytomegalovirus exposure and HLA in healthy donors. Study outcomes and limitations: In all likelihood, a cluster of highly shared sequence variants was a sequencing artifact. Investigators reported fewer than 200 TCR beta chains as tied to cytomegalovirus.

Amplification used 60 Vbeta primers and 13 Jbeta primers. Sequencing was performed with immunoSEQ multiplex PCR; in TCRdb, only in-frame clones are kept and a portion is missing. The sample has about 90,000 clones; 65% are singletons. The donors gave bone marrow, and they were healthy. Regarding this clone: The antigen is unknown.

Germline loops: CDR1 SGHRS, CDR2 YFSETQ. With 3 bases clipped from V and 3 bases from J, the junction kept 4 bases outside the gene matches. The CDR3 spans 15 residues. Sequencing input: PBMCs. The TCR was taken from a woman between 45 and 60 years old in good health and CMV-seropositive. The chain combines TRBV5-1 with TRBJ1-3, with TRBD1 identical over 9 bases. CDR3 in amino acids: CASSSGQGNGNTIYF. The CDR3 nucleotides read TGCGCCAGCAGCTCGGGACAGGGAAATGGAAACACCATATATTTT.